The next 7 T cell receptor beta chains were all read from a single sample in a study of PD-L1 blockade in urothelial cancer. The method was immunoSEQ multiplex PCR; TCRdb's version includes in-frame clones alone and lacks a portion of them. The sample has some 120,000 clones, approximately 90% seen once. Time point specified: peripheral blood 6 weeks after treatment start. Material: PBMCs, obtained around atezolizumab (anti-PD-L1) treatment. These receptors originate from a man aged 55-75 years with urothelial cancer.

The genes are TRBV19 and TRBJ2-1; 8 bases map to TRBD2. There are 15 residues in the CDR3. CDR1 and CDR2 (germline): LNHDA, SQIVND (reference sequence). V shed 7 bases and J 4 bases; nucleotides not matched to a gene: 9. The CDR3 DNA reads TGTGCCAGTAAGGCAAGGGGCGGGGGGTACAATGAGCAGTTCTTC. Encoded protein: CASKARGGGYNEQFF.

V gene TRBV7-2 combines with J gene TRBJ1-6, with 10 bases lining up with TRBD1. This CDR3 region has 15 residues. Per germline, CDR1 SGHTA and CDR2 FQGNSA. The ends lost 5 bases at V and 8 bases at J; junction bases unmatched: 6. CDR3 sequence (DNA): TGTGCCAGCAGCCCAAGACAGGGGGCGGATTCACCCCTCCACTTT. Translating it yields CASSPRQGADSPLHF.

The chain carries TRBV6-5 and TRBJ2-3; D might be TRBD2 (6 bases). CDR1 is MNHEY, CDR2 SVGAGI, per germline. CDR3 length equals 15 residues. V was trimmed by 6 bases and J by 7 bases, leaving 20 bases between them. The CDR3 DNA is TGTGCCAGCAGGAAAGGGACTCCCGGCCGGAATACGCAGTATTTT. Protein sequence: CASRKGTPGRNTQYF.

The gene calls are TRBV23-1 and TRBJ2-1; possible D gene TRBD1, 6 bases. TRBV23-1 is reported as an ORF; its role is uncertain. Trimming pared 3 bases from V and 2 bases from J, leaving 11 bases between. This CDR3 has 15 amino acids. CDR3 protein: CASSQARDTYNEQFF. The CDR3 nucleotides are TGCGCCAGCAGTCAGGCCCGGGACACCTACAATGAGCAGTTCTTC.

In this sample, this clone is medium-sized. The chain has TRBV2 and TRBJ2-7; 9 bases match TRBD1. In germline, CDR1 is SNHLY, CDR2 FYNNEI. The CDR3 runs to 13 residues. The CDR3 sequence is CASTGTGTYEQYF. As DNA, the CDR3 is TGTGCTTCTACCGGGACAGGGACCTACGAGCAGTACTTC.

This chain's CDR3 is CASTTVFSYEQYF. The CDR3 region has the DNA TGTGCCAGTACGACAGTTTTCTCCTACGAGCAGTACTTC. The chain has TRBV28 and TRBJ2-7; maybe TRBD1 (5 bases). Per germline, CDR1 MDHEN and CDR2 SYDVKM. The CDR3 totals 13 residues. V was clipped by 9 bases and J by 0 bases, with 12 bases between them. The full variable domain, rest sourced from reference TRBV28 and TRBJ2-7, is DVKVTQSSRYLVKRTGEKVFLECVQDMDHENMFWYRQDPGLGLRLIYFSYDVKMKEKGDIPEGYSVSREKKERFSLILESASTNQTSMYLCASTTVFSYEQYFGPGTRLTVT.

The CDR3 spells CASSLGGGNEKLFF. The CDR3 DNA sequence: TGTGCCAGCAGCTTAGGAGGGGGTAATGAAAAACTGTTTTTT. This chain connects TRBV11-2 to TRBJ1-4, with a weak D call TRBD1 (6 bases). V lost 1 base, J lost 4 bases, and 7 bases lay in between. Germline V CDR1 and CDR2: SGHAT, FQNNGV. The CDR3 is 14 amino acids.